Listed below are T cell receptor beta chains from one sample, sequenced in a study of blood T cell repertoires in COVID-19. Libraries were prepared by immunoSEQ multiplex PCR; TCRdb keeps only in-frame clonotypes and omits some of them. The sample shows roughly 150,000 clones, under 90% of them seen only once. Sequencing was performed on peripheral blood. The receptors were gathered from an elderly woman with acute or convalescent COVID-19. The CDR3 runs from the conserved cysteine through the conserved F or W. The order of the fields is V gene, clone size, D gene, CDR3 length, J gene, CDR3 DNA, CDR3 protein. The D gene is left open where the match is weak. Only part of the rows carry a size: once, few, many, or a class if the clone is expanded.

TRBV19	.	TRBD1	15	TRBJ2-3	TGTGCCAGTAGCACGGACAGGGACGGCACAGATACGCAGTATTTT	CASSTDRDGTDTQYF
TRBV12-5	.	.	13	TRBJ2-3	TGTGCTAGTGGTTTGTTAGGGGCAGATACGCAGTATTTT	CASGLLGADTQYF
TRBV7-9	.	TRBD2	17	TRBJ2-7	TGTGCCAGCAGCTTAGCCGGTCTAGCGGGTGAGTCCTACGAGCAGTACTTC	CASSLAGLAGESYEQYF
TRBV2	.	TRBD1	15	TRBJ2-2	TGTGCCAGCAGCGCTCCGGGACAGCTCACCGGGGAGCTGTTTTTT	CASSAPGQLTGELFF
TRBV6-2/TRBV6-3	.	TRBD2	15	TRBJ2-3	TGTGCCAGCAGTTACTCGGATAGCGGGAGTGATACGCAGTATTTT	CASSYSDSGSDTQYF
TRBV9	.	.	14	TRBJ2-2	TGTGCCAGCAGCGTAGCGGTCCTAGCCGGGGAGCTGTTTTTT	CASSVAVLAGELFF
TRBV12-5	.	TRBD2	15	TRBJ2-1	TGTGCTAGTGGTAAGCTAGCGGGAAGTAACAATGAGCAGTTCTTC	CASGKLAGSNNEQFF
TRBV12-3/TRBV12-4	.	.	13	TRBJ2-1	TGTGCCAGCGGCGGGACCGGACACAATGAGCAGTTCTTC	CASGGTGHNEQFF
TRBV6-5	.	.	13	TRBJ2-1	TGTGCCAGCAGTTACTCGATCGATACTACTTGTTTCTTC	CASSYSIDTTCFF
TRBV3-1/TRBV3-2	once	TRBD2	17	TRBJ2-5	TGTGCCAGCAGCCAAGTAGGGGAGCGGGGGTTGCGGGAGACCCAGTACTTC	CASSQVGERGLRETQYF
TRBV30	.	.	14	TRBJ2-2	TGTGCCTGGAGTACCAACTTGATCACCGGGGAGCTGTTTTTT	CAWSTNLITGELFF
TRBV7-9	.	TRBD2	17	TRBJ2-7	TGTGCCAGCAGCGTAGAGACGAGACTAGCGGGGGCCTACGAGCAGTACTTC	CASSVETRLAGAYEQYF
TRBV9	.	TRBD1	15	TRBJ1-6	TGTGCCAGCAGCTCCACGCAGGGGGTAGGATCACCCCTCCACTTT	CASSSTQGVGSPLHF
TRBV7-2	.	TRBD1	14	TRBJ2-5	TGTGCCAGCAGTAGACAGGGGTCCCAAGAGACCCAGTACTTC	CASSRQGSQETQYF
TRBV5-1	once	TRBD1	18	TRBJ1-4	TGCGCCAGCTCCGTTTCCCAGACAGGGGACACAACTAATGAAAAACTGTTTTTT	CASSVSQTGDTTNEKLFF
TRBV24-1	.	.	18	TRBJ2-3	TGTGCCACCAGTGATTTAGCGGGCCGTTCATCTAGCACAGATACGCAGTATTTT	CATSDLAGRSSSTDTQYF
TRBV28	few	.	13	TRBJ1-2	TGTGCCAGCAGTTTAGGGGGCACCTATGGCTACACCTTC	CASSLGGTYGYTF
TRBV30	.	.	11	TRBJ1-6	TGTGCCTGGAGTCAGGGGTCACCCCTCCACTTT	CAWSQGSPLHF
TRBV5-1	.	.	15	TRBJ2-3	TGCGCCAGCAGCTTACGCCCTGGGGGCGCGGATACGCAGTATTTT	CASSLRPGGADTQYF
TRBV28	.	.	13	TRBJ2-7	TGTGCCAGCCGCTCAGGGTTATATCGAGAGCAGTACTTC	CASRSGLYREQYF
TRBV2	.	.	15	TRBJ1-1	TGTGCCAGCGCCACGGCGGTCCTTATGAACACTGAAGCTTTCTTT	CASATAVLMNTEAFF
TRBV6-2/TRBV6-3	.	TRBD1	15	TRBJ2-4	TGTGCCAGCAGCAAGGGACAGTTAGCCAAAAACATTCAGTACTTC	CASSKGQLAKNIQYF
TRBV25-1	.	.	14	TRBJ1-3	TGTGCCAGCAGTAGCACAGAGAGTGGAAACACCATATATTTT	CASSSTESGNTIYF
TRBV5-1	few	.	14	TRBJ2-5	TGCGCCAGCAGCATAAGACAGTTCCAAGAGACCCAGTACTTC	CASSIRQFQETQYF
TRBV4-1	.	.	15	TRBJ1-3	TGCGCCAGCAGCCAATGGAGGGAACCTGGAAACACCATATATTTT	CASSQWREPGNTIYF
TRBV7-2	.	TRBD2	16	TRBJ2-3	TGTGCCAGCAGCTCGGGACTAGCGGGGAGCACAGATACGCAGTATTTT	CASSSGLAGSTDTQYF
TRBV30	.	.	13	TRBJ2-2	TGTGCCTGGAGTTCTATAAACACCGGGGAGCTGTTTTTT	CAWSSINTGELFF
TRBV7-9	.	.	14	TRBJ1-1	TGTGCCAGCAGCTTAGACGGGGGGCCCACTGAAGCTTTCTTT	CASSLDGGPTEAFF
TRBV7-2	.	.	12	TRBJ2-3	TGTGCCAGCAGCTTATTACAAGATACGCAGTATTTT	CASSLLQDTQYF
TRBV5-5	.	TRBD1	15	TRBJ2-2	TGTGCCAGCAGCTTGGGGACAGGGGGAACCGGGGAGCTGTTTTTT	CASSLGTGGTGELFF
TRBV18	.	.	17	TRBJ2-1	TGTGCCAGCTCCCCACGGACCGGGACGGGGGATTACGATGAGCAGTTCTTC	CASSPRTGTGDYDEQFF
TRBV5-4	.	.	15	TRBJ2-7	TGTGCCAGCAGCACCGAACCTAACAGGGACTACGAGCAGTACTTC	CASSTEPNRDYEQYF
TRBV5-1	.	TRBD1	18	TRBJ1-4	TGCGCCAGCAGCTCCGGACTGGGACAGGGGGCAACTAATGAAAAACTGTTTTTT	CASSSGLGQGATNEKLFF
TRBV28	.	.	14	TRBJ1-2	TGTGCCAGCAGTTTAGAACTCGGGTCCTATGGCTACACCTTC	CASSLELGSYGYTF
TRBV19	.	TRBD1	15	TRBJ2-3	TGTGCCAGTAGTTATCGAGGACAGGGAAGAGATACGCAGTATTTT	CASSYRGQGRDTQYF
TRBV4-3	.	.	16	TRBJ2-3	TGCGCCAGCAGCCCCTGGGGTAGCGGTAACACAGATACGCAGTATTTT	CASSPWGSGNTDTQYF
TRBV15	once	.	16	TRBJ1-2	TGTGCCACCAGCAGAGATATTGCGGAACAGGGTTTCGGCTACACCTTC	CATSRDIAEQGFGYTF
TRBV10-2	few	.	14	TRBJ1-5	TGCGCCAGCAGTGACCGCACGGGAAAAGGGCCCCAGCATTTT	CASSDRTGKGPQHF
TRBV9	.	.	14	TRBJ2-1	TGTGCCAGCAGCCCTACGGGGAGCTACAATGAGCAGTTCTTC	CASSPTGSYNEQFF
TRBV30	.	TRBD2	17	TRBJ2-1	TGTGCCTGGAGTCGCAGCGGGGGGACCATCTCCTACAATGAGCAGTTCTTC	CAWSRSGGTISYNEQFF
TRBV19	.	TRBD1	14	TRBJ2-4	TGTGCCAGTAGTCCGGGACAGGGCCAAAACATTCAGTACTTC	CASSPGQGQNIQYF
TRBV15	.	.	17	TRBJ1-4	TGTGCCACCAGCACCAGTACCTTACAGGGAAGGGGCGAAAAACTGTTTTTT	CATSTSTLQGRGEKLFF
TRBV6-2/TRBV6-3	.	TRBD1	13	TRBJ1-1	TGTGCCAGCAGTTACGCAGGGGGCACTGAAGCTTTCTTT	CASSYAGGTEAFF
TRBV2	.	.	13	TRBJ2-5	TGTGCCAGCAGTGCCTTATTACAAGAGACCCAGTACTTC	CASSALLQETQYF
TRBV5-5	.	.	14	TRBJ2-5	TGTGCCAGCAGCTTAATTCAGGGCGTGGAGACCCAGTACTTC	CASSLIQGVETQYF
TRBV19	.	TRBD2	14	TRBJ2-7	TGTGCCAGTAGTATAACCAGCGGGAGACGCGAGCAGTACTTC	CASSITSGRREQYF
TRBV25-1	.	.	11	TRBJ2-7	TGTGCCAGCAGTGATGTGGGCAGTTGGTACTTC	CASSDVGSWYF
TRBV6-5	.	.	15	TRBJ1-4	TGTGCCAGCAGTCCCCAGGGGACAACTAATGAAAAACTGTTTTTT	CASSPQGTTNEKLFF